This entry lists 9 T cell receptor beta chains sequenced from one sample in a study of blood T cell repertoires in COVID-19. Here immunoSEQ multiplex PCR was the method, and the copy in TCRdb shows in-frame clones only, minus some. The table records about 220,000 clones, around 83% of them present only once. Specimen: peripheral blood. All receptors derive from a middle-aged man with active or convalescent COVID-19.

The chain is built from TRBV7-8 and TRBJ1-4, with D perhaps TRBD1 (5 bases). Germline V lookup: CDR1 SGHVS, CDR2 FQNEAQ. The CDR3 covers 17 residues. The V end was cut by 0 bases, the J end by 7 bases, with 18 bases between. CDR3 amino acids: CASSLADPHQGSEKLFF. The CDR3 DNA sequence: TGTGCCAGCAGCTTAGCGGACCCCCACCAGGGAAGTGAAAAACTGTTTTTT.

The chain carries TRBV7-8 and TRBJ2-3; D not certain. With 4 bases removed from V and 3 bases from J, the gap between germline ends came to 5 bases. Germline V gene data show CDR1 as SGHVS and CDR2 as FQNEAQ. CDR3 length: 12 amino acids. CDR3 loop: CASSSLTDTQYF. Here the CDR3 DNA reads TGTGCCAGCAGCTCACTTACAGATACGCAGTATTTT. The complete variable domain, with remaining parts taken from reference TRBV7-8 and TRBJ2-3, reads GAGVSQSPRYKVAKRGQDVALRCDPISGHVSLFWYQQALGQGPEFLTYFQNEAQLDKSGLPSDRFFAERPEGSVSTLKIQRTQQEDSAVYLCASSSLTDTQYFGPGTRLTVL.

This chain links TRBV5-5 with TRBJ1-2; 10 positions match TRBD1. J was trimmed by 0 bases and V by 5 bases; bases with no gene match: 7. Germline CDR1 reads SGHKS; CDR2 reads YYEKEE (reference sequence). This CDR3 has 16 residues. CDR3 region: CASSRTGQGTNYGYTF. As DNA, the CDR3 is TGTGCCAGCAGTCGCACGGGACAGGGGACTAACTATGGCTACACCTTC.

This clone was counted a single time. This chain connects TRBV15 to TRBJ2-7, with D perhaps TRBD2 (5 bases). Germline CDR1 reads LNHNV; CDR2 reads YYDKDF (reference sequence). CDR3 length: 13 residues. V was clipped by 2 bases and J by 6 bases, with 11 bases between them. The CDR3 region has the DNA TGTGCCACCAGCAGATGGGAGCTACGCGAGCAGTACTTC. Translation: CATSRWELREQYF.

In its sample, this clone was seen a few times. The rearrangement uses TRBV4-1 and TRBJ2-2, with 9 bases identical to TRBD1. CDR3 length: 15 amino acids. Germline V gives CDR1 MGHRA, CDR2 YSYEKL. After removal of 4 bases from V and 5 bases from J, the junction contained 5 bases not matched to a gene. The CDR3 sequence is CASSPGQGRTGELFF. CDR3 DNA sequence: TGCGCCAGCAGCCCCGGACAGGGGAGGACCGGGGAGCTGTTTTTT.

V is TRBV4-3 and J is TRBJ2-1; maybe TRBD2 (6 bases). Looked up from germline, CDR1 is LGHNA and CDR2 is YSLEER. Trimming took 0 bases from V and 0 from J, leaving 15 bases between them. This CDR3 has 18 residues. CDR3 nucleotide sequence: TGCGCCAGCAGCCAAGACCCGGGACTTCAAGGCTCCTACAATGAGCAGTTCTTC. Amino acids: CASSQDPGLQGSYNEQFF.

The chain couples TRBV4-2 to TRBJ1-6, with 10 bases that match TRBD1. The CDR3 covers 16 residues. V lost 4 bases to trimming and J lost 6 bases; unmatched junction nucleotides: 6. The germline V gene has CDR1 LGHNA and CDR2 YNFKEQ. The CDR3 bases are TGTGCCAGCAGCCCGCGGACAGGGGGACTTAATTCACCCCTCCACTTT. It specifies CASSPRTGGLNSPLHF.

There are a few counts of this clone. This sequence joins TRBV12-3 or TRBV12-4 and TRBJ1-5; perhaps TRBD1 as D (6 bases). The V end lost 3 bases, the J end lost 11 bases, and 8 bases lay between the germline ends. There are 11 residues in the CDR3. CDR3 nucleotides: TGTGCCAGCAGTTTTCGGACAGCCCAGCATTTT. Amino acid sequence: CASSFRTAQHF.

This clone was found once. V gene TRBV19 combines with J gene TRBJ2-7; TRBD1 aligns across 11 bases. V was pared by 4 bases and J by 4 bases, with 9 bases of the junction left unmatched. CDR1 and CDR2 (germline): LNHDA, SQIVND (reference sequence). The CDR3 consists of 16 residues. The DNA for the CDR3 is TGTGCCAGTAGTAACCCCCGGGACAGGGGGTCTTACGAGCAGTACTTC. Amino acids: CASSNPRDRGSYEQYF. Full variable domain (outside the CDR3, taken from reference TRBV19 and TRBJ2-7): DGGITQSPKYLFRKEGQNVTLSCEQNLNHDAMYWYRQDPGQGLRLIYYSQIVNDFQKGDIAEGYSVSREKKESFPLTVTSAQKNPTAFYLCASSNPRDRGSYEQYFGPGTRLTVT.